This entry describes one T cell receptor beta chain. Its antigen is not known. The data were obtained in a study of cytomegalovirus exposure and HLA in healthy donors. Study findings and constraints: The investigators catalogued 150 to 200 TCR beta chains as cytomegalovirus-associated.

PCR used 60 Vbeta primers and 13 Jbeta primers. Assay used: immunoSEQ multiplex PCR; TCRdb lists only in-frame clones, some missing. Recorded here are 77,000 or so clones; the top ten clones represent about 4.6%. The CDR3 has 13 amino acids. Per germline, CDR1 SGHRS and CDR2 YFSETQ. V was cut by 1 base and J by 6 bases, with 11 bases left in between. This clonotype was obtained from a man aged 25 to 40 in good health and CMV-seronegative. The chain joins TRBV5-1 to TRBJ2-7; D possibly corresponds to TRBD1 (7 bases). The sequenced material came from PBMCs. The CDR3 is CASSLSQGGEQYF. The CDR3 coding sequence is TGCGCCAGCAGCTTGTCGCAGGGGGGCGAGCAGTACTTC.